A single sample is the source of the 22 T cell receptor beta chains below, sequenced in a study of early T cells in non-severe SARS-CoV-2 infection (dated by TCRdb to the early 2020s). The library was made by 5' RACE. The sequencer was a NextSeq 500. The public reads were reanalyzed by TCRdb: fastp trimming at Q25, MiXCR alignment, in-frame beta chains only. Identical CDR3 protein sequences are pooled into one entry, listed with their most common genes and DNA. Counted in this sample were under 60,000 distinct CDR3 sequences; approximately 13% of them appeared once. 9.5% to 13% of the sample comes from the top ten. The specimen sequenced was whole blood. Receptor source: an adult who was a healthcare worker with PCR-confirmed SARS-CoV-2 infection or an uninfected control (not recorded which).

The table lists this clonotype with many counts. The chain uses TRBV15 and TRBJ2-2, with D perhaps TRBD1 or TRBD2 (5 bases each). The CDR3 is made up of 15 amino acids. V was cut by 5 bases and J by 0 bases, with 10 bases left in between. CDR1 and CDR2 from the germline V gene are LNHNV and YYDKDF (reference sequence). CDR3 DNA sequence: TGTGCCACCAGCTCCGGGACCCCGAACACCGGGGAGCTGTTTTTT. Amino acids: CATSSGTPNTGELFF.

At least ten counts were recorded for this clonotype. The V gene is TRBV7-9, the J gene TRBJ2-3; 13 nucleotides match TRBD2. Germline V gene sequence: CDR1 SEHNR, CDR2 FQNEAQ (reference sequence). The CDR3 consists of 20 residues. V lost 5 bases to trimming and J lost 0 bases; unmatched junction nucleotides: 14. CDR3 protein: CASSPDRLAGGRISTDTQYF. In DNA form, the CDR3 reads TGTGCCAGCAGCCCCGATCGACTAGCGGGGGGAAGAATTAGCACAGATACGCAGTATTTT.

Only one count was recorded for this clonotype. The chain recombines TRBV20-1 with TRBJ2-3; tentative D call: TRBD1 (6 bases). CDR3 size: 17 residues. Germline loops: CDR1 DFQATT, CDR2 SNEGSKA (reference sequence). With 3 bases removed from V and 1 base from J, the gap between germline ends came to 20 bases. This CDR3 is CSARDRDKRSGTDTQYF. CDR3 coding DNA: TGCAGTGCTAGGGACCGGGACAAAAGGAGTGGCACAGATACGCAGTATTTT.

The rearrangement links TRBV5-1 to TRBJ2-1; TRBD2 agrees at 9 bases. Germline loops: CDR1 SGHRS, CDR2 YFSETQ. CDR3 length equals 16 residues. V lost 3 bases and J lost 7; bases outside the gene matches: 11. CDR3 sequence: CASSSEPAGGGNEQFF. In DNA form, the CDR3 reads TGCGCCAGCAGCTCCGAACCAGCGGGGGGAGGTAATGAGCAGTTCTTC. Based on the CDR3 plus reference TRBV5-1 and TRBJ2-1, the full variable domain is KAGVTQTPRYLIKTRGQQVTLSCSPISGHRSVSWYQQTPGQGLQFLFEYFSETQRNKGNFPGRFSGRQFSNSRSEMNVSTLELGDSALYLCASSSEPAGGGNEQFFGPGTRLTVL.

The chain is built from TRBV6-6 and TRBJ1-1, with TRBD1 as a possible D gene (6 bases). The V and J ends lost 6 bases and 5 bases respectively, with 10 bases between them. The CDR3 is 12 amino acids. Looked up from germline, CDR1 is MNHNY and CDR2 is SVGAGI (reference sequence). The CDR3 is CASSEGGTEAFF. DNA for the CDR3: TGTGCCAGCAGCGAAGGGGGAACTGAAGCTTTCTTT.

The chain is built from TRBV9 and TRBJ2-5; D may be TRBD1 (6 bases). V was clipped by 4 bases and J by 5 bases, with 15 bases between them. The CDR3 sequence is 14 residues long. Per germline, CDR1 SGDLS and CDR2 YYNGEE. The CDR3 protein is CASSPGATLETQYF. The DNA of the CDR3 is TGTGCCAGCAGCCCAGGGGCTACTCTGGAGACCCAGTACTTC.

The V gene is TRBV2, the J gene TRBJ2-2, with D unclear. Trimming removed 6 bases at V and 8 bases at J, with 7 bases between. The CDR3 spans 11 residues. Germline CDR1 and CDR2: SNHLY and FYNNEI. The CDR3 protein is CASRAKGELFF. The DNA of the CDR3 is TGTGCCAGCAGGGCGAAAGGGGAGCTGTTTTTT. Complete variable domain (other parts from reference TRBV2 and TRBJ2-2): EPEVTQTPSHQVTQMGQEVILRCVPISNHLYFYWYRQILGQKVEFLVSFYNNEISEKSEIFDDQFSVERPDGSNFTLKIRSTKLEDSAMYFCASRAKGELFFGEGSRLTVL.

This clonotype was observed a handful of times. The genes are TRBV5-1 and TRBJ2-5; no definite D call. Germline V gene lookup returns CDR1 SGHRS and CDR2 YFSETQ. The CDR3 contains 12 residues. Deletions cut 7 bases from V and 5 bases from J, with 12 bases between. The CDR3 here is CASYPEGETQYF. In DNA form, the CDR3 reads TGCGCCAGCTATCCGGAAGGGGAGACCCAGTACTTC.

This chain links TRBV13 with TRBJ2-7; TRBD2 might be the D (5 bases). The germline V and J ends were trimmed by 4 bases and 1 base, with 17 bases remaining between them. The CDR3 contains 16 residues. Germline values: CDR1 PRHDT, CDR2 FYEKMQ (reference sequence). CDR3 loop: CASSSGMGYRSYEQYF. The DNA for the CDR3 is TGTGCCAGCAGCTCGGGGATGGGGTACCGTTCCTACGAGCAGTACTTC.

Many counts were recorded for this clonotype. The chain has TRBV5-1 and TRBJ1-6; a weak D match, TRBD1 (5 bases). From germline, CDR1 is SGHRS and CDR2 YFSETQ. Trimming took 0 bases from V and 9 from J, leaving 13 bases between them. This CDR3 has 15 residues. CDR3 nucleotides: TGCGCCAGCAGCTTGGAAGGGCAGGGTGGTTCACCCCTCCACTTT. As protein: CASSLEGQGGSPLHF. The variable domain in full, with the rest retrieved from reference TRBV5-1 and TRBJ1-6, is KAGVTQTPRYLIKTRGQQVTLSCSPISGHRSVSWYQQTPGQGLQFLFEYFSETQRNKGNFPGRFSGRQFSNSRSEMNVSTLELGDSALYLCASSLEGQGGSPLHFGNGTRLTVT.

There are many counts of this clonotype. The chain couples TRBV7-6 to TRBJ1-5; no clear D gene. Germline CDR1 is SGHVS and CDR2 is FNYEAQ. This CDR3 comprises 18 residues. Trimming cost V 1 base and J 5 bases, with 21 bases left between them. This chain's CDR3 is CASSLVTTRYVGDQPQHF. CDR3 nucleotide sequence: TGTGCCAGCAGCTTAGTCACTACACGTTACGTCGGGGATCAGCCCCAGCATTTT. The whole variable domain, remainder taken from reference TRBV7-6 and TRBJ1-5, is GAGVSQSPRYKVTKRGQDVALRCDPISGHVSLYWYRQALGQGPEFLTYFNYEAQQDKSGLPNDRFSAERPEGSISTLTIQRTEQRDSAMYRCASSLVTTRYVGDQPQHFGDGTRLSIL.

The genes are TRBV3-1 and TRBJ2-7; TRBD2 is a possible D gene (6 bases). The CDR3 has 14 residues. Germline V gives CDR1 LGHDT, CDR2 YNNKEL (reference sequence). The ends were cut back, 1 base at V and 3 bases at J, with 10 bases in the middle. CDR3 sequence: CASSQGGIIYEQYF. CDR3 bases: TGTGCCAGCAGCCAAGGCGGGATAATCTACGAGCAGTACTTC.

This chain connects TRBV6-5 to TRBJ2-7; perhaps TRBD2 as D (6 bases). V was cut by 5 bases and J by 6 bases, with 14 bases left in between. From germline, CDR1 is MNHEY and CDR2 SVGAGI. This CDR3 has 13 amino acids. As DNA, the CDR3 is TGTGCCAGCAGTGAGACAATCGGGAGCGAGCAGTACTTC. Translation gives CASSETIGSEQYF.

This clonotype was seen at least ten times. CDR3 DNA sequence: TGTGCCAGCAGTTTCGGGGGCCGGATACCCAAAAACATTCAGTACTTC. Its translation: CASSFGGRIPKNIQYF. The chain recombines TRBV12-3 or TRBV12-4 with TRBJ2-4; TRBD1 or TRBD2 may be the D gene (6 bases each). The CDR3 spans 16 residues. Trimming removed 3 bases at V and 2 bases at J, with 14 bases between.

The V call is TRBV20-1, the J call TRBJ2-5, with 9 bases aligning to TRBD2. V trimming: 0 bases; J trimming: 1 base; junction bases outside the gene matches: 9. Per the germline V gene, CDR1 is DFQATT and CDR2 is SNEGSKA (reference sequence). The CDR3 spans 17 residues. The CDR3: CSARDSGRAGGQETQYF. DNA for the CDR3: TGCAGTGCTAGAGATTCCGGTAGAGCGGGGGGCCAAGAGACCCAGTACTTC.

This clonotype was seen repeatedly, ten times or more. J is TRBJ2-7 and V is TRBV15; D is unresolved. Germline assignment: CDR1 LNHNV and CDR2 YYDKDF (reference sequence). V dropped 0 bases and J dropped 2 bases, with 11 bases sitting between them. The CDR3 extends over 15 amino acids. Here the CDR3 reads CATSRESLGTYEQYF. In nucleotides, the CDR3 is TGTGCCACCAGCAGAGAGAGCCTAGGGACCTACGAGCAGTACTTC.

This clonotype came up many times. The V call is TRBV7-8, the J call TRBJ1-5; D perhaps matches TRBD1 (5 bases). Germline V CDR1 and CDR2: SGHVS, FQNEAQ. V was trimmed by 6 bases and J by 3 bases, leaving 15 bases between them. The CDR3 sequence is 15 residues long. In DNA form, the CDR3 reads TGTGCCAGCAGACCAAGCGGGGGTCCCAATCAGCCCCAGCATTTT. It translates to CASRPSGGPNQPQHF.

This clonotype has only a few counts. The chain employs TRBV11-2 and TRBJ2-2, with TRBD1 matching 9 bases. This CDR3 is built from 15 residues. Germline values: CDR1 SGHAT, CDR2 FQNNGV. After removal of 5 bases from V and 6 bases from J, the junction contained 7 bases not matched to a gene. The CDR3 DNA is TGTGCCAGCAGCCGAGGACAGGGGAATGCCGGGGAGCTGTTTTTT. This translates into CASSRGQGNAGELFF.

The sample holds a few counts of this clonotype. The chain couples TRBV29-1 to TRBJ2-3; 8 bases are a match to TRBD2. Germline V gives CDR1 SQVTM, CDR2 ANQGSEA. V was clipped by 6 bases and J by 6 bases; unmatched bases: 5. This CDR3 spans 12 amino acids. This CDR3 reads CSVGPGGDTQYF. In nucleotides, the CDR3 is TGCAGCGTGGGCCCGGGGGGGGATACGCAGTATTTT.

The V and J genes are TRBV29-1 and TRBJ2-2; D may correspond to TRBD1 or TRBD2 (6 bases each). The CDR3 spans 11 residues. Germline CDR1 is SQVTM and CDR2 is ANQGSEA. CDR3 sequence (DNA): TGCCTAGGGGGGAGCACCGGGGAGCTGTTTTTT. It yields the protein CLGGSTGELFF.

The V gene is TRBV7-2, the J gene TRBJ2-3; a weak D match, TRBD2 (6 bases). The germline V and J ends were trimmed by 5 bases and 4 bases, with 22 bases remaining between them. This CDR3 region has 17 residues. CDR1 SGHTA and CDR2 FQGNSA come from the germline V gene. DNA of the CDR3: TGTGCCAGCAGCGGCCAACCGGGACTGGGCCCGTCAGATACGCAGTATTTT. It yields the protein CASSGQPGLGPSDTQYF.

The V call is TRBV7-3, the J call TRBJ2-7, with no clear D. V was trimmed by 5 bases and J by 6 bases, leaving 20 bases between them. CDR3 length: 15 amino acids. Germline V CDR1 and CDR2: SGHTA, FQGTGA. The CDR3 DNA follows: TGTGCCAGCAGCCCCGACGGGTCCCCGAGGTTCGAGCAGTACTTC. Translated, it gives CASSPDGSPRFEQYF.